The next 21 T cell receptor beta chains were all read from a single sample in a study of shared clonotypes between healthy human individuals. Clones were sequenced by immunoSEQ multiplex PCR, and TCRdb holds only the in-frame ones, with some missing. The data show fewer than 1.8 million clones, with around 98.5% seen just once and approximately 0.4% held by the top ten. The source material was naive CD4+ T cells sorted from blood. Regarding subset: CD45RA+ positively selected. The receptors stem from a young man in good health.

As concerns this clone: At the DNA level, this CDR3 is encoded by other sequences in the same sample as well. The chain employs TRBV18 and TRBJ2-3; the D is unclear. Trimming stripped 6 bases from V and 3 bases from J, with 7 bases between. The CDR3 extends over 12 amino acids. From germline, CDR1 is KGHSH and CDR2 LQKENI. In nucleotides, the CDR3 is TGTGCCAGCTCCCCAAGTACAGATACGCAGTATTTT. Its translation: CASSPSTDTQYF. The variable domain in full, with the rest retrieved from reference TRBV18 and TRBJ2-3, is NAGVMQNPRHLVRRRGQEARLRCSPMKGHSHVYWYRQLPEEGLKFMVYLQKENIIDESGMPKERFSAEFPKEGPSILRIQQVVRGDSAAYFCASSPSTDTQYFGPGTRLTVL.

This chain links TRBV2 with TRBJ1-1; D call uncertain. V lost 6 bases and J lost 0, with 20 bases in between. The V gene's germline CDR1 is SNHLY and CDR2 FYNNEI. The CDR3 totals 17 residues. DNA for the CDR3: TGTGCCAGCAGCCTAAATGGGCAGACGAGCATGAACACTGAAGCTTTCTTT. Its protein is CASSLNGQTSMNTEAFF.

The gene calls are TRBV29-1 and TRBJ1-4; 9 positions match TRBD1. Unmatched junction bases numbered 8, after V lost 7 bases and J lost 8 bases. Germline V gene sequence: CDR1 SQVTM, CDR2 ANQGSEA. CDR3 length: 13 amino acids. CDR3 loop: CSARDRVGEKLFF. The CDR3 DNA follows: TGCAGCGCCCGGGACAGGGTAGGCGAAAAACTGTTTTTT.

The chain carries TRBV5-4 and TRBJ2-1; 12 bases match TRBD2. Germline V gives CDR1 SGHNT, CDR2 YYREEE (reference sequence). The V gene end was trimmed by 4 bases and the J gene end by 3 bases; junction bases not matched to a gene: 5. The CDR3 is made up of 16 amino acids. The DNA of the CDR3 is TGTGCCAGCAGCCCCCGGACTAGCGGGAACTACAATGAGCAGTTCTTC. This gives the protein CASSPRTSGNYNEQFF.

Points on this clone: The same CDR3 can be traced to other DNA sequences in this sample. V is TRBV18 and J is TRBJ2-7, with D maybe TRBD1 (6 bases). The V end lost 3 bases, the J end lost 4 bases, and 13 bases lay between the germline ends. Germline V gene data show CDR1 as KGHSH and CDR2 as LQKENI. The CDR3 is made up of 14 amino acids. CDR3 sequence reads: CASSPTTGGYEQYF. CDR3 nucleotides: TGTGCCAGCTCACCCACGACAGGCGGGTACGAGCAGTACTTC. Filled out from reference TRBV18 and TRBJ2-7, the complete variable domain reads NAGVMQNPRHLVRRRGQEARLRCSPMKGHSHVYWYRQLPEEGLKFMVYLQKENIIDESGMPKERFSAEFPKEGPSILRIQQVVRGDSAAYFCASSPTTGGYEQYFGPGTRLTVT.

The rearrangement joins TRBV21-1 to TRBJ1-1. TRBV21-1 is designated a pseudogene. There are 16 residues in the CDR3. CDR3 residues: CASSPQGNRRRTEAFF. Here the CDR3 DNA reads TGTGCCAGCAGTCCGCAGGGTAACAGGAGGCGGACTGAAGCTTTCTTT.

This clone was picked up one time. V gene TRBV5-1 combines with J gene TRBJ1-4; TRBD1 agrees at 9 bases. This CDR3 spans 15 amino acids. The junction had 6 bases not matched to a gene; V was cut back by 3 bases and J by 6 bases. Germline V gene sequence: CDR1 SGHRS, CDR2 YFSETQ. The CDR3 sequence is CASSYGTGPDEKLFF. DNA of the CDR3: TGCGCCAGCAGCTACGGGACAGGGCCGGATGAAAAACTGTTTTTT.

This chain uses TRBV5-1 with TRBJ2-3; 7 bases are a match to TRBD1. The CDR3 totals 19 residues. Unmatched junction bases numbered 19, after V lost 0 bases and J lost 6 bases. Germline loops: CDR1 SGHRS, CDR2 YFSETQ. The CDR3 nucleotides read TGCGCCAGCAGCTTGGCCGCGAGGGCCTCAAGACAGGGAACGGATACGCAGTATTTT. It is translated as CASSLAARASRQGTDTQYF.

This clone was detected only once. V usage is TRBV6-6 and J usage is TRBJ1-2, with D unclear. This CDR3 comprises 13 residues. The V gene's germline CDR1 is MNHNY and CDR2 SVGAGI (reference sequence). V lost 0 bases to trimming and J lost 8 bases, with 10 bases between them. The CDR3: CASSYSREGGYTF. The CDR3 coding sequence is TGTGCCAGCAGTTACTCGCGGGAGGGCGGCTACACCTTC.

The rearrangement uses TRBV9 and TRBJ1-2; perhaps TRBD1 as D (5 bases). Germline loops: CDR1 SGDLS, CDR2 YYNGEE. The CDR3 consists of 12 residues. Trimming took off 4 bases at V and 4 bases at J, with 8 bases between the two ends. DNA of the CDR3: TGTGCCAGCAGCCGGGACGGCTATGGCTACACCTTC. As protein: CASSRDGYGYTF.

This chain links TRBV9 with TRBJ2-1; D possibly uses TRBD1 or TRBD2 (6 bases each). Trimming shortened V by 4 bases and J by 5 bases, and 13 bases separated the two germline ends. CDR3 length: 14 residues. In germline, CDR1 is SGDLS, CDR2 YYNGEE. As DNA, the CDR3 is TGTGCCAGCAGCTTCGGAGGGGGGAACAATGAGCAGTTCTTC. Translating it yields CASSFGGGNNEQFF.

The chain is built from TRBV6-1 and TRBJ2-2; TRBD1 matches at 9 bases. V dropped 6 bases and J dropped 6; count of bases not matched to a gene: 2. The CDR3 is made up of 13 amino acids. Germline V gene sequence: CDR1 MNHNS, CDR2 SASEGT. In DNA form, the CDR3 reads TGTGCCAGCAGGGGGACAGGGCCCGGGGAGCTGTTTTTT. Its protein is CASRGTGPGELFF.

This chain connects TRBV27 to TRBJ1-5; a weak D match, TRBD1 (6 bases). This CDR3 spans 15 amino acids. V was trimmed by 1 base and J by 5 bases, leaving 12 bases between them. The germline CDR1 and CDR2 sequences are MNHEY and SMNVEV (reference sequence). The CDR3 reads CASSLLGGGDQPQHF. CDR3 nucleotides: TGTGCCAGCAGTTTATTAGGGGGGGGCGATCAGCCCCAGCATTTT.

This chain joins TRBV9 and TRBJ1-4, with D hard to call. V was pared by 9 bases and J by 7 bases, with 13 bases between. The CDR3 spans 12 residues. In germline, CDR1 is SGDLS, CDR2 YYNGEE. DNA for the CDR3: TGTGCCATCATTAGGCTACGTGAAAAACTGTTTTTT. Protein sequence: CAIIRLREKLFF.

The V call is TRBV4-3, the J call TRBJ1-3, with 9 bases identical to TRBD1. V lost 2 bases, J lost 2 bases, and 1 base stayed unmatched. Germline values: CDR1 LGHNA, CDR2 YSLEER. CDR3 length equals 15 residues. CDR3 residues: CASSQTGGTGNTIYF. The DNA of the CDR3 is TGCGCCAGCAGCCAAACAGGGGGCACTGGAAACACCATATATTTT.

This chain connects TRBV5-1 to TRBJ2-1; 7 bases are shared with TRBD2. This CDR3 has 14 residues. Germline V gives CDR1 SGHRS, CDR2 YFSETQ. Losses at the gene ends were 1 base for V and 6 bases for J; bases not matched to a gene: 4. CDR3 nucleotides: TGCGCCAGCAGCTTGACCAGGGAGGGCAATGAGCAGTTCTTC. This translates into CASSLTREGNEQFF.

This clone was observed once. The chain has TRBV5-1 and TRBJ2-7, with D maybe TRBD2 (6 bases). The CDR3 consists of 14 residues. The V end was cut by 6 bases, the J end by 5 bases, with 18 bases between. The germline V gene has CDR1 SGHRS and CDR2 YFSETQ. The CDR3 region is CASKAAGIGNEQYF. The DNA for the CDR3 is TGCGCCAGCAAAGCGGCGGGAATCGGAAACGAGCAGTACTTC.

The chain carries TRBV5-1 and TRBJ2-1; 8 bases agree with TRBD2. With 4 bases clipped from V and 8 bases from J, the junction kept 8 bases outside the gene matches. Per germline, CDR1 SGHRS and CDR2 YFSETQ. This CDR3 spans 14 amino acids. Written as DNA, the CDR3 is TGCGCCAGCAGCGAAAGCGGGAGTTCCTATGAGCAGTTCTTC. It yields the protein CASSESGSSYEQFF.

This chain links TRBV5-1 with TRBJ2-7; TRBD2 matches 7 bases. The CDR3 runs to 15 residues. The germline V gene has CDR1 SGHRS and CDR2 YFSETQ. V shed 7 bases, J shed 0 bases, and the junction held 10 bases outside the gene matches. The CDR3 nucleotides are TGCGCCAGCCGCTACTTACGGGAGGCCTCCTACGAGCAGTACTTC. Amino acids: CASRYLREASYEQYF. The full variable domain, completed using reference TRBV5-1 and TRBJ2-7, is KAGVTQTPRYLIKTRGQQVTLSCSPISGHRSVSWYQQTPGQGLQFLFEYFSETQRNKGNFPGRFSGRQFSNSRSEMNVSTLELGDSALYLCASRYLREASYEQYFGPGTRLTVT.

This chain connects TRBV5-4 to TRBJ2-5; D not resolved. The CDR3 contains 14 residues. Germline CDR1 SGHNT, CDR2 YYREEE (reference sequence). Trimming left V 0 bases short and J 2 bases short, with 8 bases between. Here the CDR3 DNA reads TGTGCCAGCAGCTTGGGACAATATCAAGAGACCCAGTACTTC. This gives the protein CASSLGQYQETQYF.

The rearrangement links TRBV2 to TRBJ1-1, with TRBD1 matching over 8 bases. V lost 5 bases, J lost 12 bases, and 2 bases stayed unmatched. CDR1 and CDR2 (germline): SNHLY, FYNNEI. This CDR3 region has 10 residues. As DNA, the CDR3 is TGTGCCAGCAGTCAGGGGGCATCTTTCTTT. Residues: CASSQGASFF.